What follows describes a single T cell receptor beta chain. The antigen remains unidentified. Clones were sequenced by immunoSEQ multiplex PCR, and TCRdb holds only the in-frame ones, with some missing. The top ten hold roughly 6.1% of the sample, which has fewer than 150,000 clones, nearly 90% seen once. This sample was taken from a study of T cell responses to AZD1222 COVID-19 vaccine. Whole-study results and caveats: In all cases, repertoires were sampled only after the peak T cell response. Dominant CD4 TCR responses targeted spike regions 160-218 and 743-854.

The input for sequencing was peripheral blood, taken 28 days after the second AZD1222 dose. This sequence originates from an adult who received the AZD1222 COVID-19 vaccine.

In DNA form, the CDR3 reads TGTGCCAGCAGCTTTCTGGGGACTGGCTACACCTTC. This sequence encodes CASSFLGTGYTF. The genes are TRBV14 and TRBJ1-2; maybe TRBD1 (5 bases). The CDR3 is made up of 12 amino acids. The germline V and J ends were trimmed by 5 bases and 7 bases, with 11 bases remaining between them. Germline-derived CDR1 and CDR2 are SGHDN and FVKESK.